This T cell receptor beta chain appears in the sequencing data of a study of blood T cell repertoires in COVID-19. On the study more broadly: The analysed material was cDNA or gDNA that came from T cells, B-cell-depleted T cells, or PBMCs.

Using immunoSEQ multiplex PCR, the repertoire was profiled, and TCRdb retains in-frame clones only, with some absent. The sample includes approximately 76,000 clones, under 95% of them seen just once. The CDR3 has 16 amino acids. After removal of 5 bases from V and 4 bases from J, the junction contained 9 bases not matched to a gene. Germline loops: CDR1 SGHAT, CDR2 FQNNGV. The receptor was derived from a human donor in a cohort sampled during active COVID-19. The sequenced sample was peripheral blood. This rearrangement joins TRBV11-2 to TRBJ1-3; 9 bases map to TRBD1. CDR3 sequence: CASSPIRGQGGNTIYF. The CDR3 DNA sequence: TGTGCCAGCAGCCCCATTAGAGGACAGGGGGGAAACACCATATATTTT.